The 23 T cell receptor beta chains listed next were all sequenced from one sample in a study of blood T cells in healthy people across ages. Next came a second PCR, run for about 6 to 12 cycles, which used a sample-barcoded 5' primer along with a J-beta primer mix. TCRdb recomputed calls from the 5' RACE reads with MiXCR, one row per CDR3 protein. The repertoire holds 700,000 to 1,000,000 distinct CDR3 sequences, with under 55% as singletons. What was sequenced was blood. These receptors were taken from a man between 60 and 75 years old in good health.

This clonotype has more than one count but fewer than ten. A junction boundary mismatches the germline segment, possibly from a read error. The chain couples TRBV7-6 to TRBJ2-5; TRBD2 matches at 10 bases. Germline V gives CDR1 SGHVS, CDR2 FNYEAQ. This CDR3 is built from 15 residues. As DNA, the CDR3 is TGTGCCAGCAGCATAGCGGGGGGTCCCCAAGAGACCCAGTACTTC. It is translated as CASSIAGGPQETQYF.

The chain carries TRBV5-1 and TRBJ2-5; 7 nucleotides agree with TRBD2. CDR3 length equals 14 residues. V lost 4 bases and J lost 4; bases outside the gene matches: 7. CDR1 SGHRS and CDR2 YFSETQ come from the germline V gene. CDR3 coding DNA: TGCGCCAGCAGCCCCGGACTAGTTGGAGAGACCCAGTACTTC. This gives the protein CASSPGLVGETQYF.

The chain combines TRBV6-5 with TRBJ1-2; possible D gene TRBD1, 5 bases. V dropped 6 bases and J dropped 8 bases, with 16 bases sitting between them. The germline gives CDR1 MNHEY, CDR2 SVGAGI. There are 13 residues in the CDR3. CDR3 coding DNA: TGTGCCAGCAGCCCGGGAGGGGCGCGGGGCTACACCTTC. Translated: CASSPGGARGYTF.

This clonotype was seen at least ten times. V and J are TRBV20-1 and TRBJ2-5, with D possibly being TRBD2 (5 bases). Trimming left V 7 bases short and J 0 bases short, with 6 bases between. The length of the CDR3 is 11 residues. Germline V gene lookup returns CDR1 DFQATT and CDR2 SNEGSKA (reference sequence). The CDR3 region is CSGGYQETQYF. DNA of the CDR3: TGCAGTGGAGGGTACCAAGAGACCCAGTACTTC.

The chain is built from TRBV27 and TRBJ1-4; D unclear. The CDR3 is made up of 13 amino acids. V lost 6 bases and J lost 13, with 18 bases in between. Germline-derived CDR1 and CDR2 are MNHEY and SMNVEV (reference sequence). The CDR3 here is CASSLGGRERLFF. CDR3 nucleotides: TGTGCCAGCAGCCTAGGAGGGAGGGAGAGACTGTTTTTT.

The genes are TRBV28 and TRBJ2-7; 9 bases agree with TRBD2. Germline V gene data show CDR1 as MDHEN and CDR2 as SYDVKM. V was clipped by 3 bases and J by 3 bases; unmatched bases: 9. This CDR3 is built from 16 residues. The CDR3 region has the DNA TGTGCCAGCAGTTTTAGCCTAGCGGGACTAAGCTACGAGCAGTACTTC. It is translated as CASSFSLAGLSYEQYF.

The rearrangement uses TRBV11-3 and TRBJ2-4; a possible D gene is TRBD2 (6 bases). CDR1 is SGHNT, CDR2 YENEEA, per germline. CDR3 length equals 15 residues. With 0 bases removed from V and 9 bases from J, the gap between germline ends came to 15 bases. The CDR3 is CASSLENWGGGIQYF. The CDR3 nucleotides are TGTGCCAGCAGCTTAGAAAATTGGGGAGGTGGCATTCAGTACTTC.

CDR3 sequence reads: CASNSRGRDRYEQYF. The CDR3 DNA sequence: TGTGCCAGCAATTCGAGAGGGAGGGACCGCTACGAGCAGTACTTC. V and J are TRBV6-1 and TRBJ2-7, with TRBD2 identical over 7 bases. The ends lost 7 bases at V and 3 bases at J; junction bases unmatched: 12. The CDR3 totals 15 residues. The germline V gene encodes CDR1 MNHNS and CDR2 SASEGT.

V gene TRBV12-3 or TRBV12-4 combines with J gene TRBJ2-3, with TRBD1 matching 9 bases. Trimming took 5 bases from V and 6 from J; bases not matched to a gene: 6. CDR3 length: 14 residues. This chain's CDR3 is CASSPRDRVDTQYF. In DNA, the CDR3 is TGTGCCAGCAGTCCAAGGGACAGGGTGGATACGCAGTATTTT.

The table lists this clonotype with a few counts. Being one base from a much bigger clone, this may be a read error. This sequence joins TRBV27 and TRBJ2-7; 9 bases line up with TRBD1. The end of the DNA aligns better with TRBJ2-5, so the J call may be wrong. Germline CDR1 and CDR2: MNHEY and SMNVEV (reference sequence). The CDR3 totals 14 residues. The CDR3 DNA reads TGTGCCAGCAGTGTAGGGACAGGGAAAGAGACCCAGTACTTC. Its translation: CASSVGTGKETQYF.

This clonotype was counted at least ten times. The chain recombines TRBV12-3 or TRBV12-4 with TRBJ2-5; 11 nucleotides align to TRBD2. This CDR3 spans 14 amino acids. The ends lost 3 bases at V and 3 bases at J; junction bases unmatched: 0. Here the CDR3 DNA reads TGTGCCAGCAGTTTGACTAGCGGGGAAGAGACCCAGTACTTC. It encodes CASSLTSGEETQYF.

This chain links TRBV4-2 with TRBJ2-1; 7 bases map to TRBD2. The CDR3 has 20 amino acids. Germline V gives CDR1 LGHNA, CDR2 YNFKEQ. V shed 0 bases and J 8 bases; nucleotides not matched to a gene: 22. The CDR3 nucleotides are TGTGCCAGCAGCCAAGAAGTGGGATTCGCGGGAGTGCAGGTTGGGCATGAGCAGTTCTTC. It encodes CASSQEVGFAGVQVGHEQFF.

The sample holds a few counts of this clonotype. Given a much more abundant clone one base away, this may be a read error. The chain uses TRBV6-1 and TRBJ2-7; 9 bases agree with TRBD2. The CDR3 loop spans 16 amino acids. Germline V gives CDR1 MNHNS, CDR2 SASEGT. Trimming took 8 bases from V and 7 from J; bases not matched to a gene: 18. For the CDR3, the DNA is TGTGCCAGCGCGAGAGGTCCAAGCGGGGGGAACAATGAGCAGTACTTC. Translated: CASARGPSGGNNEQYF.

The DNA of the CDR3 is TGTGCCAGCAGTGAATCGGGCAGCCTCTACGAGCAGTACTTC. It is translated as CASSESGSLYEQYF. This chain uses TRBV25-1 with TRBJ2-7; D gene uncertain. Trimming took 1 base from V and 3 from J, leaving 10 bases between them. In germline, CDR1 is MGHDK, CDR2 SYGVNS. CDR3 length equals 14 residues.

This chain's CDR3 is CSVDELGLKETQYF. Here the CDR3 DNA reads TGCAGCGTTGATGAGTTGGGCCTGAAAGAGACCCAGTACTTC. V gene TRBV29-1 combines with J gene TRBJ2-5; no clear D gene. The ends were cut back, 3 bases at V and 3 bases at J, with 14 bases in the middle. Germline V CDR1 and CDR2: SQVTM, ANQGSEA. CDR3 size: 14 residues.

A few counts support this clonotype. CDR3 loop: CASSPQAGGFSYEQYF. As DNA, the CDR3 is TGTGCCAGCAGCCCACAGGCGGGGGGATTCTCCTACGAGCAGTACTTC. The chain has TRBV3-1 and TRBJ2-7, with 8 bases identical to TRBD2. The CDR3 has 16 amino acids. Germline values: CDR1 LGHDT, CDR2 YNNKEL (reference sequence). Trimming at V came to 4 bases and at J to 0 bases, leaving 8 bases not matched to a gene.

The chain couples TRBV28 to TRBJ2-1; D is uncertain. CDR1 is MDHEN, CDR2 SYDVKM, per germline. Deletions cut 7 bases from V and 8 bases from J, with 12 bases between. The CDR3 is 12 amino acids. The CDR3 spells CASIFSGDEQFF. In DNA form, the CDR3 reads TGTGCCAGCATTTTTTCTGGCGATGAGCAGTTCTTC.

In its sample, this clonotype was seen a few times. The chain employs TRBV14 and TRBJ2-5; D call uncertain. The CDR3 is made up of 17 amino acids. Trimming pared 0 bases from V and 0 bases from J, leaving 14 bases between. Germline V gives CDR1 SGHDN, CDR2 FVKESK. DNA of the CDR3: TGTGCCAGCAGCCAAGATCCCCCGGGTGGGTACCAAGAGACCCAGTACTTC. Its translation is CASSQDPPGGYQETQYF.

This clonotype was counted only a few times. The chain couples TRBV20-1 to TRBJ1-2; tentative D call: TRBD1 (5 bases). Germline loops: CDR1 DFQATT, CDR2 SNEGSKA (reference sequence). This CDR3 contains 15 residues. V dropped 4 bases and J dropped 5 bases, with 20 bases sitting between them. CDR3 residues: CSATGLFQKTYGYTF. The CDR3 coding sequence is TGCAGTGCTACGGGACTATTCCAGAAAACGTATGGCTACACCTTC.

There are a few counts of this clonotype. The rearrangement joins TRBV7-2 to TRBJ2-5, with 9 nucleotides matching TRBD2. The CDR3 contains 17 residues. Germline CDR1 SGHTA, CDR2 FQGNSA. With 1 base clipped from V and 5 bases from J, the junction kept 11 bases outside the gene matches. The CDR3 DNA is TGTGCCAGCAGCTTAGTGGGTAGCGGGGGTGTTCGGGAGACCCAGTACTTC. This gives the protein CASSLVGSGGVRETQYF.

The V call is TRBV4-1, the J call TRBJ2-7, with D uncertain. The V and J ends lost 0 bases and 3 bases respectively, with 9 bases between them. The CDR3 length is 14 residues. Germline assignment: CDR1 MGHRA and CDR2 YSYEKL. The CDR3 DNA is TGCGCCAGCAGCCAAGATGGCAGAAACTACGAGCAGTACTTC. This sequence encodes CASSQDGRNYEQYF.

This clonotype has only a few counts. CDR3 bases: TGTGCCAGCACCCTAGGGGCGGGGGAAACCTACGAGCAGTACTTC. Translated, it gives CASTLGAGETYEQYF. The genes are TRBV6-1 and TRBJ2-4; TRBD2 matches at 7 bases. The closer fit of TRBJ2-7 to the DNA end suggests the J call may be wrong. The CDR3 sequence is 15 residues long. Germline-derived CDR1 and CDR2 are MNHNS and SASEGT.

The chain links TRBV28 to TRBJ1-2; D is possibly TRBD1 (5 bases). V was pared by 3 bases and J by 8 bases, with 19 bases between. In germline, CDR1 is MDHEN, CDR2 SYDVKM. The CDR3 runs 15 residues. The CDR3 is CASSLGSAGTGGYTF. The DNA of the CDR3 is TGTGCCAGCAGTTTGGGCTCGGCGGGGACGGGCGGCTACACCTTC.